This T cell receptor (beta chain) was observed in a study of response to subunit inactivated influenza vaccine (dated by TCRdb to 2016 to 2018). Regarding the study in general: To follow how T cells responded to a trivalent subunit inactivated influenza vaccine, the researchers relied on deep quantitative profiling of the T cell receptor repertoire.

Ten or more counts support this clonotype. The antigen it recognizes is unknown. Base qualities are not provided; no much larger clone lies one nucleotide away. Receptor libraries were prepared by RT-PCR. The instrument given in TCRdb is Illumina HiSeq 2500. TCRdb's own reprocessing of the public reads used fastp at Q25 and MiXCR and kept productive beta chains. Entries are consolidated by CDR3 protein sequence, retaining the most common genes and DNA. Across this sample there are 400,000 to 650,000 distinct CDR3 sequences, with 7.2% seen only once. Around 13% of the sample is taken by the ten largest. The full study reports these points: It was suggested by the authors that each seasonal influenza vaccination may recruit only a limited number of new T cells.

Its CDR3 holds 19 amino acids, cysteine through phenylalanine. The sequence is cut down to CDR3 DNA, 57 bases in frame from base 1. The V end loses 5 bases and the J end loses 2 bases, and a stretch of 25 bases separates them. For CDR1 and CDR2, the germline V gene lists SGHRS and YFSETQ. The sequence derives from a man in his fifties or sixties who received an inactivated influenza vaccine. Donor details come from another sample of the same person, matched by shared clones. The chain is assembled from TRBV5-1 and TRBJ2-2; D gene: possibly TRBD2, on 6 matching bases. The specimen comprised PBMCs from blood, sampled less than 30 months after vaccination. The DNA sequence is as follows: TGCGCCAGCAGGAAGTTATTGACCGGGACGGAGGGTAACACCGGGGAGCTGTTTTTT. Its translation is CASRKLLTGTEGNTGELFF.